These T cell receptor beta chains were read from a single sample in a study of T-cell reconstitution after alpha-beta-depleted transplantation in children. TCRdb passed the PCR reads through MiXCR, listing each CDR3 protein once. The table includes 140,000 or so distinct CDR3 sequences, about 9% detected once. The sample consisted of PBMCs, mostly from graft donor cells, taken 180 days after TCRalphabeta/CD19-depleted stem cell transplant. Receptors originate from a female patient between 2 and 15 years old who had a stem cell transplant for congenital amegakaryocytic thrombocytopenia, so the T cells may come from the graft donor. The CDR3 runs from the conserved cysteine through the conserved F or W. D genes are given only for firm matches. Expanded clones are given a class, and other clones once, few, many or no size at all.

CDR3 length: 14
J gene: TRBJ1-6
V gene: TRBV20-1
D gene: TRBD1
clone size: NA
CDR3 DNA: TGCAGTGCTAGAGACAGGGGGCGAAATTCACCCCTCCACTTT
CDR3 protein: CSARDRGRNSPLHF

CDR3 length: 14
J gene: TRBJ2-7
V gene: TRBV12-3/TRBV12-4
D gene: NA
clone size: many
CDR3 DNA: TGTGCCAGCAGTTCCGGGACCGATAGCTACGAGCAGTACTTC
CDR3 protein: CASSSGTDSYEQYF

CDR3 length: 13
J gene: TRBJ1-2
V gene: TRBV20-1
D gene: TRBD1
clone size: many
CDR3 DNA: TGCAGTGTTAACGACAGGGCTAGCTATGGCTACACCTTC
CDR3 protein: CSVNDRASYGYTF

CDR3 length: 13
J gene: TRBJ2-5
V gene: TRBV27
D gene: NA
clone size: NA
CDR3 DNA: TGTGCCAGCAGTGGGGGGTTCGGAGAGACCCAGTACTTC
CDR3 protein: CASSGGFGETQYF

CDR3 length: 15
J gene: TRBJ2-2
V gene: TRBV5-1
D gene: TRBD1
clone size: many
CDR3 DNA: TGCGCCAGCAGCTTGGAGGACAGGGGCCTTTGGGAGCTGTTTTTT
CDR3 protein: CASSLEDRGLWELFF

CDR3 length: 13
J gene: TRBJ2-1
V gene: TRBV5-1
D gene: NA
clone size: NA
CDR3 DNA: TGCGCCAGCAGCTTGGGACTTAACAATGACCAGTTCTTC
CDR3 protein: CASSLGLNNDQFF

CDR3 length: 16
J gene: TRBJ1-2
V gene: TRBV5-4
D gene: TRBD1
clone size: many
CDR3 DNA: TGTGCCAGCAGCTTGGGGGGGACAGGGTTGAACTATGGCTACACCTTC
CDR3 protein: CASSLGGTGLNYGYTF

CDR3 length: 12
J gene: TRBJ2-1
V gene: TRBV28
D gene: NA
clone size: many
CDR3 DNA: TGTGCCAGCAGTTTTGGCCGGAATGAGCAGTTCTTC
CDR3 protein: CASSFGRNEQFF

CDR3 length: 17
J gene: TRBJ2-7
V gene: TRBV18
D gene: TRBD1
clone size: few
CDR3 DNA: TGTGCCAGCTCACCACCGCCCCTACTGGGACAGGGCCACGAGCAGTACTTC
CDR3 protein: CASSPPPLLGQGHEQYF

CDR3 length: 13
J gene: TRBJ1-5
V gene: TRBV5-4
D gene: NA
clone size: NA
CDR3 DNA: TGTGCCAGCAGCTTGGCCGTCGGTCAGCCCCAGCATTTT
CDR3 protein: CASSLAVGQPQHF

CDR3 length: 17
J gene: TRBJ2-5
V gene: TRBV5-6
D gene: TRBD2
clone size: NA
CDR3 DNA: TGTGCCAGCAGCACCGGTCCTAGCGGAGTGTACCAAGAGACCCAGTACTTC
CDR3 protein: CASSTGPSGVYQETQYF

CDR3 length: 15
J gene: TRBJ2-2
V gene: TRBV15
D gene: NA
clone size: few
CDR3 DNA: TGTGCCACCAGCACAACGGGACTTAACACCGGGGAGCTGTTTTTT
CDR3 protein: CATSTTGLNTGELFF

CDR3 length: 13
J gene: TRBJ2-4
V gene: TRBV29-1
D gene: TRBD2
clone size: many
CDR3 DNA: TGCAGCGTTCTAGCGGGAGGGCAAAACATTCAGTACTTC
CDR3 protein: CSVLAGGQNIQYF

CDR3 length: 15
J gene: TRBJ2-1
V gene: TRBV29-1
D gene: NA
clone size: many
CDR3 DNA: TGCAGCGTTGAAGATAGGTTTAGCTCCTACAATGAGCAGTTCTTC
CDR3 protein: CSVEDRFSSYNEQFF

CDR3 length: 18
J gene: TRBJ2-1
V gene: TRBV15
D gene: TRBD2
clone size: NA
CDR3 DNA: TGTGCCACCAGCAGAGTGGGCCTCAGGGGCGGGGGGTACAATGAGCAGTTCTTC
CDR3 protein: CATSRVGLRGGGYNEQFF

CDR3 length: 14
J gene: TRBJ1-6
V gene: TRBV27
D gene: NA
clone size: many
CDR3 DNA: TGTGCCAGCAGTTTACCGGGGTCTAATTCACCCCTCCACTTT
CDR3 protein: CASSLPGSNSPLHF

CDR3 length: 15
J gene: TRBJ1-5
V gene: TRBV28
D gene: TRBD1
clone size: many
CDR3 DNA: TGTGCCAGCAGTCACCGGGGGACAGGGTATCAGCCCCAGCATTTT
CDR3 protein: CASSHRGTGYQPQHF

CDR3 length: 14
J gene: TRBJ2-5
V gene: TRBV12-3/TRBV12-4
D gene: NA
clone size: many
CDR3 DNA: TGTGCCAGCAGCGCGACTACGGGAAAATCGACCCAGTACTTC
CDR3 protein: CASSATTGKSTQYF

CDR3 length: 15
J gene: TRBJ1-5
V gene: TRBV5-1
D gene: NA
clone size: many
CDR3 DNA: TGCGCCAGCAGCTTGCGTGAGCTAGGCAATCAGCCCCAGCATTTT
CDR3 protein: CASSLRELGNQPQHF

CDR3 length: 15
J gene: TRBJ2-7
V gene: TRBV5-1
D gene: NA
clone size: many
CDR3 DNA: TGCGCCAGCAGCTTGGCAGGAACCCAAGCCTACGAGCAGTACTTC
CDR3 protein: CASSLAGTQAYEQYF

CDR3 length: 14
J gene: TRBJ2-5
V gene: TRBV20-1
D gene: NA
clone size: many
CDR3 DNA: TGCAGTGCTTCGCTCTGGTTAGCGAGCGAGACCCAGTACTTC
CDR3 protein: CSASLWLASETQYF

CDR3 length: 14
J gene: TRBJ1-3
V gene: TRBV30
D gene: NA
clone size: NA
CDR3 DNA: TGTGCCTGGAGTGGTAGGATCTCTGGAAACACCATATATTTT
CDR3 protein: CAWSGRISGNTIYF

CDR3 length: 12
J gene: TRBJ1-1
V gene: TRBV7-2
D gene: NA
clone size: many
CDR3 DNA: TGTGCCAGCAGCATAAGACAGAGTTCGGCTTTCTTT
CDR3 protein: CASSIRQSSAFF

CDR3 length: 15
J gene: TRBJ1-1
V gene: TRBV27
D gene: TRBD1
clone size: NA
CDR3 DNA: TGTGCCAGCAGGTCCAGGGGGGTAGAGTTCACTGAAGCTTTCTTT
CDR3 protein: CASRSRGVEFTEAFF

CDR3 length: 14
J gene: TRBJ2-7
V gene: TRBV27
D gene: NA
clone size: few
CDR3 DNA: TGTGCCAGCAGTTTATCTGCGACAGGCTCTGAGCAGTACTTC
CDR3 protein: CASSLSATGSEQYF

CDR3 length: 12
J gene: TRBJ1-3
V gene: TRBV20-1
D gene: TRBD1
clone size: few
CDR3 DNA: TGCAGTGCCCAGGACAGGGGAAACACCATATATTTT
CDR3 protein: CSAQDRGNTIYF

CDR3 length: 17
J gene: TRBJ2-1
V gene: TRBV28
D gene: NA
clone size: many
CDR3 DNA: TGTGCCAGCAGTCGAGGAGAGGGGGGGGACCCTTACAATGAGCAGTTCTTC
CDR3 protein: CASSRGEGGDPYNEQFF

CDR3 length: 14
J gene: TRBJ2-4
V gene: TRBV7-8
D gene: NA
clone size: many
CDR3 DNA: TGTGCCAGCAGCCATTTACAGGGTTTGAACATTCAGTACTTC
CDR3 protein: CASSHLQGLNIQYF

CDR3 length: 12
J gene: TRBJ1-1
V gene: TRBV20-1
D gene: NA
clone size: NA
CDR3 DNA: TGCAGTGCTACCAGGGGAGGAACTGAAGCTTTCTTT
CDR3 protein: CSATRGGTEAFF

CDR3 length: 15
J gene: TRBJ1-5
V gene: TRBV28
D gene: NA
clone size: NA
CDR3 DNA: TGTGCCAGCAGTTCGAGGGCTCAGAGCAATCAGCCCCAGCATTTT
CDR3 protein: CASSSRAQSNQPQHF

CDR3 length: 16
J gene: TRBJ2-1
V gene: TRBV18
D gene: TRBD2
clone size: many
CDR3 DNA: TGTGCCAGCTCACCGATTACTAGCGGGGGACACAATGAGCAGTTCTTC
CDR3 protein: CASSPITSGGHNEQFF

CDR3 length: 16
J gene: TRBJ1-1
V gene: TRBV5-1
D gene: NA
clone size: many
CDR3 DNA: TGCGCCAGCAGCTTGGAGCCTTTGGGCGGGAACACTGAAGCTTTCTTT
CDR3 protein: CASSLEPLGGNTEAFF

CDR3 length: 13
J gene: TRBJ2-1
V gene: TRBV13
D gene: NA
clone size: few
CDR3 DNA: TGTGCCAGCAGCTTAGGCTCAGGGGATGAGCAGTTCTTC
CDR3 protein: CASSLGSGDEQFF

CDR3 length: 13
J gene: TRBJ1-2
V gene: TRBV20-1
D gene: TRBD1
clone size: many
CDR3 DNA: TGCAGTGCTGCTCCCGGGACAGGCTTTGGCTACACCTTC
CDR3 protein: CSAAPGTGFGYTF

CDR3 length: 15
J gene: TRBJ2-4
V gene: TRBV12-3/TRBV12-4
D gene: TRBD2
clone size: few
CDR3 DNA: TGTGCCAGCACCTCCCTGGCGAGCGGGATAGACATTCAGTACTTC
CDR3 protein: CASTSLASGIDIQYF

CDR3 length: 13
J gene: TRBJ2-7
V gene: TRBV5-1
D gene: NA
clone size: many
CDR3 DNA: TGCGCCAGCAGCTTGGATGTAGCCCGCGAGCAGTACTTC
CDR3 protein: CASSLDVAREQYF

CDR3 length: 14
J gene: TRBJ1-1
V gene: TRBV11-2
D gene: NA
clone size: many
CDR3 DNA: TGTGCCAGCAGCTTTGGCAGGGGGAACACTGAAGCTTTCTTT
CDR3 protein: CASSFGRGNTEAFF

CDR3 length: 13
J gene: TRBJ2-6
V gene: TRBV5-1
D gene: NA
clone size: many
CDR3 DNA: TGCGCCAGCGCCGCGTCTGGGGCCAACGTCCTGACTTTC
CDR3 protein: CASAASGANVLTF

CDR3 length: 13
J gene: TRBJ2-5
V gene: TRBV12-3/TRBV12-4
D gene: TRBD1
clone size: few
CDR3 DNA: TGTGCCAGCAGTCGGACAGGGTTGGAGACCCAGTACTTC
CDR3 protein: CASSRTGLETQYF

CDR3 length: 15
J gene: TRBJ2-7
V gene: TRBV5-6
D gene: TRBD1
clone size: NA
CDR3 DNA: TGTGCCAGCAGCACCCTCGACAGGGGGGTGGACGAGCAGTACTTC
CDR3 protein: CASSTLDRGVDEQYF

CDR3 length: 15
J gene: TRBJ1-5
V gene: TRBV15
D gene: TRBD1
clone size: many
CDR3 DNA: TGTGCCACCAGCGGAGGGACAGGGCCTAATCAGCCCCAGCATTTT
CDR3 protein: CATSGGTGPNQPQHF

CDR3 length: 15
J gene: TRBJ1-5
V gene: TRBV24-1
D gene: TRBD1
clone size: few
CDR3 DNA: TGTGCCACCAGTGAAGCCGGACAGGGCGATCAGCCCCAGCATTTT
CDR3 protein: CATSEAGQGDQPQHF

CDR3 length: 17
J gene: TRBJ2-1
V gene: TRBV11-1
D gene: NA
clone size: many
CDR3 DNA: TGTGCCAGCAATTGGGTCTCCTACGGGAGCTCCTACAATGAGCAGTTCTTC
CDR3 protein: CASNWVSYGSSYNEQFF

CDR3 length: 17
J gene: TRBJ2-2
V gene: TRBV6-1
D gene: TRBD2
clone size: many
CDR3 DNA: TGTGCCAGCAGCGATGGGACTAGCGGAGGAAACACCGGGGAGCTGTTTTTT
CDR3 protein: CASSDGTSGGNTGELFF

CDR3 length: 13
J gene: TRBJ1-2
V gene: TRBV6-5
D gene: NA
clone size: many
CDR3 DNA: TGTGCCAGCAGTTACCGGCCGGGCTATGGCTACACCTTC
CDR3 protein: CASSYRPGYGYTF

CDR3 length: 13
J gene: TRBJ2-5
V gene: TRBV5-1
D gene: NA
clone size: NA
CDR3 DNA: TGCGCCAGCAGCTTGATGTCCCGAGAGACCCAGTACTTC
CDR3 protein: CASSLMSRETQYF

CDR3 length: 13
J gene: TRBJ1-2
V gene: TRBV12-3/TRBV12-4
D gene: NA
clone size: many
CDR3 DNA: TGTGCCAGCACCCTGAGGGACGTCTATGGCTACACCTTC
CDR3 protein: CASTLRDVYGYTF

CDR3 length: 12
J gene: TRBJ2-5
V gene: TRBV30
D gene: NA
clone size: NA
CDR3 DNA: TGTGCCTGGAGTTTCGGGGGAGAGACCCAGTACTTC
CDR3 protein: CAWSFGGETQYF

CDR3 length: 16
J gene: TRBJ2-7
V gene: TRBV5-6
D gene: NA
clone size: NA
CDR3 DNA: TGTGCCAGCAGCTCCGGGCTCAGAAAGGCGGGCTACGAGCAGTACTTC
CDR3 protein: CASSSGLRKAGYEQYF

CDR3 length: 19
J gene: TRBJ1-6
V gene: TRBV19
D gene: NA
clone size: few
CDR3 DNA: TGTGCCAGTAGTATCCCACCCACAACCAAAGGGACGGAAAATTCACCCCTCCACTTT
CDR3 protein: CASSIPPTTKGTENSPLHF

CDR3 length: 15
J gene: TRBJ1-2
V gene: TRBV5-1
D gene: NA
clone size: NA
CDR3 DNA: TGCGCCAGCAGCACAAGCGAATTAGGGATGGGTGGCTACACCTTC
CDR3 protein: CASSTSELGMGGYTF

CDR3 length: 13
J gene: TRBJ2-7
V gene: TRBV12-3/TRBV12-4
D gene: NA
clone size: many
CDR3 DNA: TGTGCCAGCAGTTTGGGGGCCGACTACGAGCAGTACTTC
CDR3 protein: CASSLGADYEQYF

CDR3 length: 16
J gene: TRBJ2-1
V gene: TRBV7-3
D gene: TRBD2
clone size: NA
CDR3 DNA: TGTGCCAGCAGCTTAACGTGGTTAGCGGGGTACAATGAGCAGTTCTTC
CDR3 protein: CASSLTWLAGYNEQFF

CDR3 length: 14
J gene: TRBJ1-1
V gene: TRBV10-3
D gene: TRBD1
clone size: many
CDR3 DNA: TGTGCCATCAGCCTAGACAGGGACGTCTCTGAAGCTTTCTTT
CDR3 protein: CAISLDRDVSEAFF

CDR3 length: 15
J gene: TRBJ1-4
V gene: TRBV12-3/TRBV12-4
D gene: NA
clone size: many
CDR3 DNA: TGTGCCAGCAAAAAAATGTCGGACCCAGGGGAAAAACTGTTTTTT
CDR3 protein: CASKKMSDPGEKLFF

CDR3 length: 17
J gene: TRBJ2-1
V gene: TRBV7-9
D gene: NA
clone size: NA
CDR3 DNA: TGTGCCAGCAGCCGCCCGGGTAGCCCCGGAGGTTACAATGAGCAGTTCTTC
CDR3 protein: CASSRPGSPGGYNEQFF

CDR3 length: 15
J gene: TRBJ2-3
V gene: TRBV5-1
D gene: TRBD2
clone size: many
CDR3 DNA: TGCGCCAGCAGCGGGACTAGCGGGGGTGGAGATACGCAGTATTTT
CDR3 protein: CASSGTSGGGDTQYF

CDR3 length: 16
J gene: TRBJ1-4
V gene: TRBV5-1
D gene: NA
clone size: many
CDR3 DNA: TGCGCCAGCAGCTTGGAGCCAGGGCCAACTAATGAAAAACTGTTTTTT
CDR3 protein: CASSLEPGPTNEKLFF

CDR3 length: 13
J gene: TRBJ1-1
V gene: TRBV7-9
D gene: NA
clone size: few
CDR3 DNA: TGTGCCAGTAGACCTCGGATGAACACTGAAGCTTTCTTT
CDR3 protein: CASRPRMNTEAFF